Following are 4 T cell receptor beta chains from one sample sequenced in a study of identical twins. TCRdb called the 5' RACE reads again in MiXCR, with one record for every CDR3 protein. The data show about 530,000 distinct CDR3 sequences, around 20% seen once. A further study also used this sample, focusing on yellow fever vaccine responses in identical twins.

Sequenced material: CD4+ T cells sorted from blood. These receptors were collected from a woman aged 18-29 years in good health.

The chain employs TRBV5-1 and TRBJ2-3; D remains ambiguous. The ends were cut back, 7 bases at V and 5 bases at J, with 17 bases in the middle. The CDR3 runs to 14 residues. Germline CDR1 and CDR2: SGHRS and YFSETQ. The CDR3 DNA follows: TGCGCCAGCTCATATTCCTCCCTCGGAGATACGCAGTATTTT. Amino acids: CASSYSSLGDTQYF.

In its sample, this clonotype was seen a few times. The chain employs TRBV7-3 and TRBJ2-1, with a tentative D call TRBD2 (6 bases). Germline V gene lookup returns CDR1 SGHTA and CDR2 FQGTGA. V lost 3 bases, J lost 4 bases, and 13 bases lay in between. The CDR3 sequence is 15 residues long. CDR3 in DNA: TGTGCCAGCAGCTTGGGGGGAAAATCTTACAATGAGCAGTTCTTC. It specifies CASSLGGKSYNEQFF.

The chain employs TRBV5-1 and TRBJ1-1, with D possibly TRBD1 on 6 matching bases. Trimming took 6 bases from V and 1 from J, leaving 16 bases between them. The CDR3 covers 15 residues. Germline values: CDR1 SGHRS, CDR2 YFSETQ. The DNA of the CDR3 is TGCGCCAGCAACCCCGCGGGACAAAAGAACACTGAAGCTTTCTTT. Its protein product is CASNPAGQKNTEAFF.

In this sample, this clonotype turned up many times. The chain is built from TRBV6-5 and TRBJ2-5; a possible D gene is TRBD2 (7 bases). The length of the CDR3 is 15 residues. V lost 0 bases and J 4 bases, leaving 12 bases between the germline ends. Germline V gene lookup returns CDR1 MNHEY and CDR2 SVGAGI. This chain's CDR3 is CASSYSGGGRETQYF. The DNA of the CDR3 is TGTGCCAGCAGTTACTCAGGGGGGGGGCGAGAGACCCAGTACTTC.